This TCR beta chain emerged from a study of blood T cells in healthy people across ages. For the study at large: There was about one barcoded beta molecule captured by template switching per two T cells.

Together with a sample-barcoded 5' primer, a J-beta primer mix was included in a second PCR lasting about 6 to 11 cycles. CDR3-containing paired-end reads numbered at least 2.5 million in each sample. TCRdb called the 5' RACE reads again in MiXCR, with one record for every CDR3 protein. The data contain approximately 1.5 million distinct CDR3 sequences, approximately 42% of them singletons. Extractions gave at least 5.5 micrograms of total RNA per sample. Overall study results and limits: Naive CD4+ cells and diversity were both higher in long-lived donors than in aged donors.

CDR1 and CDR2 from the germline V gene are KGHSH and LQKENI. The germline V and J ends were trimmed by 3 bases and 6 bases, with 9 bases remaining between them. This CDR3 is 12 amino acids long. In the case of this clonotype: Antigen unknown.

The sample was blood. The V and J genes are TRBV18 and TRBJ2-7; D remains unclear. This receptor was obtained from a woman between 18 and 30 years old in good health. The CDR3 loop is CASSPTSGEQYF. CDR3 in DNA: TGTGCCAGCTCACCGACCAGTGGCGAGCAGTACTTC.